This TCR beta chain was captured by sequencing in a study of blood T cell repertoires in COVID-19. Measured with immunoSEQ multiplex PCR; TCRdb has only the in-frame clones, and not every one. There are 180,000 or so clones in the sample; roughly 82% occur only once, and 12% to 15% lies in the top ten. Unmatched junction bases numbered 7, after V lost 1 base and J lost 9 bases. Germline V gene data show CDR1 as SGHRS and CDR2 as YFSETQ. This CDR3 is 15 amino acids long. Donors of Cohort 3 who recovered were those that had two negative PCRs, clearance, or symptom resolution. The sequencing sample was made of PBMCs or T cells enriched from blood (not recorded which). The chain combines TRBV5-1 with TRBJ2-1; 10 bases map to TRBD1. The TCR originated in a man aged 50-59 years who had recovered from COVID-19. CDR3 sequence (DNA): TGCGCCAGCAGCTTGCAAGGGACAGGGGCGGCTGAGCAGTTCTTC. It yields the protein CASSLQGTGAAEQFF.